A single sample is the source of the 23 T cell receptor beta chains below, sequenced in a study of siplizumab effects on memory and regulatory T cells. The protocol was immunoSEQ multiplex PCR, while the TCRdb copy is restricted to in-frame clones and leaves out a portion. This table holds 100,000 to 110,000 clones, 94% found once. The sample was non-Treg CD4+ T cells sorted from blood. Source of these receptors: a human donor in good health.

This chain joins TRBV10-3 and TRBJ1-1, with TRBD1 identical over 7 bases. Germline V lookup: CDR1 ENHRY, CDR2 SYGVKD. The J segment lost 1 base and the V segment lost 0 bases, leaving 2 bases of the junction unmatched. The CDR3 totals 15 residues. The CDR3 bases are TGTGCCATCAGTGAGTCCGGGACAGCGAACACTGAAGCTTTCTTT. Translated: CAISESGTANTEAFF.

The rearrangement uses TRBV6-5 and TRBJ1-1; D unresolved. CDR1 and CDR2 from the germline V gene are MNHEY and SVGAGI. Trimming left V 4 bases short and J 5 bases short, with 14 bases between. The CDR3 runs 14 residues. CDR3 region: CASSFRTPETEAFF. CDR3 bases: TGTGCCAGCAGTTTTCGGACCCCCGAGACTGAAGCTTTCTTT.

The rearrangement uses TRBV28 and TRBJ2-7; a weak D match, TRBD2 (6 bases). Germline V lookup: CDR1 MDHEN, CDR2 SYDVKM. This CDR3 has 14 residues. The V and J ends lost 9 bases and 7 bases respectively, with 22 bases between them. The CDR3 region is CARSRERASGEQYF. CDR3 coding DNA: TGTGCCAGGTCCCGGGAGAGGGCCTCAGGAGAGCAGTACTTC.

CDR3 nucleotides: TGTGCCAGCAGTTCGGAGGGACGCCGGGAGAACATTCAGTACTTC. This encodes CASSSEGRRENIQYF. The chain recombines TRBV6-1 with TRBJ2-4, with D possibly TRBD2 on 6 matching bases. Trimming took off 5 bases at V and 7 bases at J, with 18 bases between the two ends. The CDR3 contains 15 residues. From germline, CDR1 is MNHNS and CDR2 SASEGT.

The rearrangement links TRBV20-1 to TRBJ2-7; no clear D. Trimming cost V 0 bases and J 10 bases, with 10 bases left between them. Germline CDR1 reads DFQATT; CDR2 reads SNEGSKA (reference sequence). The CDR3 covers 11 residues. The CDR3 sequence: CSAREVTLQYF. For the CDR3, the DNA is TGCAGTGCTAGAGAAGTGACCCTTCAGTACTTC.

The V and J genes are TRBV7-6 and TRBJ2-7; 7 positions match TRBD2. Germline V gene sequence: CDR1 SGHVS, CDR2 FNYEAQ. The CDR3 consists of 15 residues. Trimming at V came to 1 base and at J to 0 bases, leaving 3 bases not matched to a gene. CDR3 amino acids: CASSLGGGSSYEQYF. The CDR3 DNA is TGTGCCAGCAGCTTAGGCGGGGGAAGCTCCTACGAGCAGTACTTC. Full variable domain (rest looked up from reference TRBV7-6 and TRBJ2-7): GAGVSQSPRYKVTKRGQDVALRCDPISGHVSLYWYRQALGQGPEFLTYFNYEAQQDKSGLPNDRFSAERPEGSISTLTIQRTEQRDSAMYRCASSLGGGSSYEQYFGPGTRLTVT.

This chain uses TRBV10-3 with TRBJ2-1, with D maybe TRBD2 (5 bases). CDR3 length equals 18 residues. CDR1 and CDR2 from the germline V gene are ENHRY and SYGVKD. The V gene lost 10 bases and the J gene lost 0 bases, with 25 bases spanning the gap. CDR3 bases: TGTGCCACTTCTGCGGGCCAGAATATTCCCAGCTCCTACAATGAGCAGTTCTTC. As protein: CATSAGQNIPSSYNEQFF.

The chain combines TRBV30 with TRBJ1-1, with D maybe TRBD1 (5 bases). Germline V gene sequence: CDR1 GTSNPN, CDR2 SVGIG (reference sequence). V lost 3 bases and J lost 3, with 11 bases in between. CDR3 length equals 13 residues. CDR3 sequence: CAWRSGLHTEAFF. In DNA, the CDR3 is TGTGCCTGGAGGTCAGGGCTTCACACTGAAGCTTTCTTT.

The CDR3 bases are TGTGCCAGCAGACAGACTAGCGGGAGATCTAGGATGGATGAGCAGTTCTTC. This gives the protein CASRQTSGRSRMDEQFF. This chain joins TRBV7-2 and TRBJ2-1; 12 bases line up with TRBD2. Germline V gene sequence: CDR1 SGHTA, CDR2 FQGNSA. With 6 bases clipped from V and 8 bases from J, the junction kept 14 bases outside the gene matches. CDR3 length: 17 residues.

This chain joins TRBV29-1 and TRBJ1-1; D perhaps matches TRBD1 (5 bases). CDR1 and CDR2 (germline): SQVTM, ANQGSEA. Trimming took 4 bases from V and 1 from J, leaving 13 bases between them. This CDR3 is built from 14 residues. The CDR3 sequence is CSVGLRGENTEAFF. For the CDR3, the DNA is TGCAGCGTTGGTTTGAGGGGCGAGAACACTGAAGCTTTCTTT.

The CDR3 DNA reads as TGTGCCAGCAGCTCTTCTGGACTAGCGAGTCGAACCGGGGAGCTGTTTTTT. It encodes CASSSSGLASRTGELFF. The J gene is TRBJ2-2, the V gene TRBV7-2; 9 bases line up with TRBD2. J lost 5 bases, V lost 4 bases, and 11 bases had no gene match. Germline-derived CDR1 and CDR2 are SGHTA and FQGNSA. The CDR3 runs 17 residues.

This clone was counted between two and nine times. The rearrangement joins TRBV5-1 to TRBJ2-6; TRBD2 matches at 7 bases. V trimming: 0 bases; J trimming: 10 bases; junction bases outside the gene matches: 7. This CDR3 comprises 15 residues. From germline, CDR1 is SGHRS and CDR2 YFSETQ. CDR3 bases: TGCGCCAGCAGCTTGGGGCAGCCGGGGGGTAACGTCCTGACTTTC. This sequence encodes CASSLGQPGGNVLTF. The full variable domain, its missing parts supplied by reference TRBV5-1 and TRBJ2-6, is KAGVTQTPRYLIKTRGQQVTLSCSPISGHRSVSWYQQTPGQGLQFLFEYFSETQRNKGNFPGRFSGRQFSNSRSEMNVSTLELGDSALYLCASSLGQPGGNVLTFGAGSRLTVL.

This chain joins TRBV6-1 and TRBJ2-4, with TRBD1 identical over 8 bases. The CDR3 sequence is 15 residues long. Germline assignment: CDR1 MNHNS and CDR2 SASEGT. J gave up 5 bases and V 6 bases, and 9 bases lay outside the gene matches. The CDR3 DNA follows: TGTGCCAGCAGGAGCAGGGGGCGCGACCAAAACATTCAGTACTTC. Translated, it gives CASRSRGRDQNIQYF.

The chain uses TRBV19 and TRBJ2-7, with D unresolved. Germline assignment: CDR1 LNHDA and CDR2 SQIVND (reference sequence). Between the trimmed V and J ends, which lost 9 bases and 4 bases, there was a span of 16 bases. This CDR3 is 13 amino acids long. The CDR3 nucleotides read TGTGCCAGCTCCGGTACGATTTCTTACGAGCAGTACTTC. This sequence encodes CASSGTISYEQYF.

The chain is built from TRBV28 and TRBJ1-5, with 7 nucleotides matching TRBD1. This CDR3 has 17 residues. CDR1 is MDHEN and CDR2 is SYDVKM in the germline V gene. The V gene end was trimmed by 6 bases and the J gene end by 6 bases; junction bases not matched to a gene: 17. The chain's CDR3 is CASRPTGYSMVGQPQHF. The DNA of the CDR3 is TGTGCCAGCAGACCGACAGGGTACAGTATGGTAGGTCAGCCCCAGCATTTT.

The chain uses TRBV27 and TRBJ1-2, with a weak D call TRBD1 (5 bases). Trimming took off 2 bases at V and 4 bases at J, with 8 bases between the two ends. Germline CDR1 reads MNHEY; CDR2 reads SMNVEV (reference sequence). There are 13 residues in the CDR3. The CDR3, as DNA: TGTGCCAGCAGTTTAGTGGGGGGCTATGGCTACACCTTC. It codes for CASSLVGGYGYTF.

This clone appeared once. CDR3 coding DNA: TGTGCCAGCAGCCCCTCCCCAGTGTACCAAGAGACCCAGTACTTC. It codes for CASSPSPVYQETQYF. The chain employs TRBV9 and TRBJ2-5; the D is unclear. The CDR3 contains 15 residues. Germline CDR1 is SGDLS and CDR2 is YYNGEE. V was shortened by 4 bases and J by 0 bases, with 13 bases between the two germline ends.

This clone appeared once. The chain has TRBV19 and TRBJ1-1; D uncertain. V was cut by 6 bases and J by 3 bases, with 11 bases left in between. Germline V CDR1 and CDR2: LNHDA, SQIVND (reference sequence). The length of the CDR3 is 13 residues. The CDR3 nucleotides are TGTGCCAGTAGAGATAATTGGGACACTGAAGCTTTCTTT. Protein: CASRDNWDTEAFF. Combining the CDR3 with reference TRBV19 and TRBJ1-1 gives the whole variable domain DGGITQSPKYLFRKEGQNVTLSCEQNLNHDAMYWYRQDPGQGLRLIYYSQIVNDFQKGDIAEGYSVSREKKESFPLTVTSAQKNPTAFYLCASRDNWDTEAFFGQGTRLTVV.

This chain connects TRBV9 to TRBJ1-5; the match to TRBD1 covers 7 bases. This CDR3 has 16 residues. Germline values: CDR1 SGDLS, CDR2 YYNGEE. V shed 3 bases and J 3 bases; nucleotides not matched to a gene: 9. Here the CDR3 DNA reads TGTGCCAGCAGCGCGTGGGCCGGGACAGACAATCAGCCCCAGCATTTT. It yields the protein CASSAWAGTDNQPQHF.

The chain carries TRBV6-1 and TRBJ2-7, with a weak D call TRBD1 (6 bases). V lost 3 bases and J 1 base, leaving 10 bases between the germline ends. CDR1 is MNHNS and CDR2 is SASEGT in the germline V gene. This CDR3 is 14 amino acids long. The CDR3 is CASSDLGQSYEQYF. For the CDR3, the DNA is TGTGCCAGCAGTGACCTAGGACAGTCCTACGAGCAGTACTTC.

CDR3 sequence reads: CASSRTGSKETQYF. As DNA, the CDR3 is TGTGCCAGCAGCCGGACAGGGTCGAAAGAGACCCAGTACTTC. The V gene is TRBV14, the J gene TRBJ2-5; 8 bases fit TRBD1. Germline values: CDR1 SGHDN, CDR2 FVKESK. The CDR3 sequence is 14 residues long. Unmatched junction bases numbered 4, after V lost 4 bases and J lost 3 bases.

The rearrangement uses TRBV27 and TRBJ1-2, with TRBD1 matching over 7 bases. V shed 6 bases and J 0 bases; nucleotides not matched to a gene: 13. Germline lookup yields CDR1 MNHEY and CDR2 SMNVEV (reference sequence). The CDR3 runs 17 residues. The chain's CDR3 is CASSRHGTEQANYGYTF. The DNA of the CDR3 is TGTGCCAGCAGCCGCCACGGGACAGAACAAGCTAACTATGGCTACACCTTC.

The chain employs TRBV19 and TRBJ2-1; D tentatively reads TRBD1 or TRBD2 (5 bases each). Germline CDR1 is LNHDA and CDR2 is SQIVND (reference sequence). The length of the CDR3 is 16 residues. V was shortened by 8 bases and J by 8 bases, with 25 bases between the two germline ends. CDR3 nucleotides: TGTGCCAGTCGCACATCGGGGCAGGGTAATGGCGATGAGCAGTTCTTC. Translating it yields CASRTSGQGNGDEQFF.